The sample holds a few counts of the clone carrying this T cell receptor (beta chain). Its target is not known. The source material, RNA transcripts, was used to amplify TCR beta CDR3 regions. RT-PCR in the first round (using the HTBI primer set) targeted the TCR CDR3. TCRdb reprocessed the multiplex PCR reads with MiXCR, giving one entry per CDR3 protein. The table records 200,000 to 250,000 distinct CDR3 sequences, 15% to 20% of them present only once. Trimming removed 11 bases from V and 2 bases from J, with 24 bases in between. The germline gives CDR1 SNHLY, CDR2 FYNNEI. The CDR3 runs to 16 residues. The record originates from a study of T cells in Graves' hyperthyroidism and ophthalmopathy. General observations from the study: Blood shared most expanded thyroid clonotypes above 0.001.

This clonotype originated in a man aged 35-49 years with Graves' hyperthyroidism. This chain links TRBV2 with TRBJ1-1; D is undetermined. Sequencing input: blood. The CDR3 spells CAFFPTIADFNTEAFF. The CDR3 nucleotides are TGTGCCTTCTTCCCGACTATAGCGGACTTTAACACTGAAGCTTTCTTT.